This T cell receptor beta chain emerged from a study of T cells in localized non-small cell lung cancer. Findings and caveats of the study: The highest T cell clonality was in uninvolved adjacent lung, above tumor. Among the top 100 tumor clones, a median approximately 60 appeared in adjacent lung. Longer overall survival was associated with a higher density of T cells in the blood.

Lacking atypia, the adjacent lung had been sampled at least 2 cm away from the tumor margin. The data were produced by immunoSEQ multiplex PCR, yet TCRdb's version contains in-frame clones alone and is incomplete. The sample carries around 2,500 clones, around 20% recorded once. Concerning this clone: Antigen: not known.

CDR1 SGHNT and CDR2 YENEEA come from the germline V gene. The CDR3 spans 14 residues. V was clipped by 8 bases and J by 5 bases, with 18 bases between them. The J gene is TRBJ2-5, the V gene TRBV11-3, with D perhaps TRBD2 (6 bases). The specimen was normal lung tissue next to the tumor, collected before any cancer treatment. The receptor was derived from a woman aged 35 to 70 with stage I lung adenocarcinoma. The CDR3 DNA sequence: TGTGCCAGCGAATTTAGCCGGGGGAGGGAGACCCAGTACTTC. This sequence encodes CASEFSRGRETQYF.